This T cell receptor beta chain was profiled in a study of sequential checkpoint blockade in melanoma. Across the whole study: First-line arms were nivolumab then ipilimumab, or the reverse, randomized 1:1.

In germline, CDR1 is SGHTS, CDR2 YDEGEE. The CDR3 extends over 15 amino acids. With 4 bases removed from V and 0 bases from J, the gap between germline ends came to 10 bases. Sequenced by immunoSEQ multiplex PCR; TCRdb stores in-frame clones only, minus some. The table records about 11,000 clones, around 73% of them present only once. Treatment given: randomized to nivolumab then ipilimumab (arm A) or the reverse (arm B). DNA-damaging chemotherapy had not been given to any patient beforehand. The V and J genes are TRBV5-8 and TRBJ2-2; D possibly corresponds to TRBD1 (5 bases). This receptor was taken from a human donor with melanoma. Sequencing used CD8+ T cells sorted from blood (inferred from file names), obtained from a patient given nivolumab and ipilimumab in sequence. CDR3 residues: CASSLEDTNTGELFF. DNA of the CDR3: TGTGCCAGCAGCCTAGAGGACACGAACACCGGGGAGCTGTTTTTT.